This T cell receptor (beta chain) was recovered during a study of blood T cell repertoires in COVID-19. Study-level information: COVID-19 samples from acute and convalescent phases originated in the United States, Italy and Spain. PBMCs, B-cell-depleted T cells, or T cells provided the cDNA or gDNA that made up the material.

Trimming removed 5 bases at V and 2 bases at J, with 15 bases between. CDR3 size: 16 residues. Germline values: CDR1 SGHNT, CDR2 YENEEA. As processed by the authors: The assay estimated nucleated cells by amplifying reference gene primers. TCRdb's table, derived via immunoSEQ multiplex PCR, lists solely in-frame clones and lacks some. Clone size and the V and J calls come from that table; the DNA yielded D and trimming. The profile covers more than 400,000 clones, with approximately 85% appearing a single time and about 3% taken by the ten largest. The genes are TRBV11-3 and TRBJ2-2; D is perhaps TRBD1 (8 bases). This clonotype originated in a human donor in a cohort sampled during active COVID-19. The sequenced material came from peripheral blood. CDR3 DNA sequence: TGTGCCAGCAGCCTCCACAGGGGGGGAAACACCGGGGAGCTGTTTTTT. Its translation: CASSLHRGGNTGELFF.